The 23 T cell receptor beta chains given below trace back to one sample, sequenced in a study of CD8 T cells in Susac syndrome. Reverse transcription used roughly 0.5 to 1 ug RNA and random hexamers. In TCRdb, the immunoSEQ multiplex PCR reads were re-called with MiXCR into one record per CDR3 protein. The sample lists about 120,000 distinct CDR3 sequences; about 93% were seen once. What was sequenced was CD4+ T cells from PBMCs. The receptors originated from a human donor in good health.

The CDR3 sequence: CASSLLGGTQYF. DNA of the CDR3: TGTGCCAGCAGTTTACTAGGAGGTACGCAGTATTTT. This rearrangement joins TRBV6-2 or TRBV6-3 to TRBJ2-3; tentative D call: TRBD2 (5 bases). The germline V and J ends were trimmed by 4 bases and 8 bases, with 10 bases remaining between them. Germline CDR1 is MNHEY and CDR2 is SVGEGT. CDR3 length: 12 amino acids.

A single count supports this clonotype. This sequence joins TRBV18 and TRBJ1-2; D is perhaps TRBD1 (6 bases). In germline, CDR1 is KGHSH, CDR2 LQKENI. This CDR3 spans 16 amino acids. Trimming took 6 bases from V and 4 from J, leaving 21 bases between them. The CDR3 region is CASSPGSGGESYGYTF. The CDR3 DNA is TGTGCCAGCTCGCCCGGTAGCGGGGGCGAATCCTATGGCTACACCTTC.

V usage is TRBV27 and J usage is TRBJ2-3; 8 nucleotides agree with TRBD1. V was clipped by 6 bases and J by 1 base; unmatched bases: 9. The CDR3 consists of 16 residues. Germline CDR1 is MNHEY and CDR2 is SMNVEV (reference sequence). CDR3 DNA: TGTGCCAGCAGCCAAGGGACAGGAGGGGGCACAGATACGCAGTATTTT. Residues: CASSQGTGGGTDTQYF.

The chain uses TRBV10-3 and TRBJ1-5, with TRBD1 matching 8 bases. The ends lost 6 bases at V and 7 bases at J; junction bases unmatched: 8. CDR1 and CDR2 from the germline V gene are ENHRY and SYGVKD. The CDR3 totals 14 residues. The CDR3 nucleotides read TGTGCCATCAGCCAGACAGGGGAGGGGCAGCCCCAGCATTTT. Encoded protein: CAISQTGEGQPQHF.

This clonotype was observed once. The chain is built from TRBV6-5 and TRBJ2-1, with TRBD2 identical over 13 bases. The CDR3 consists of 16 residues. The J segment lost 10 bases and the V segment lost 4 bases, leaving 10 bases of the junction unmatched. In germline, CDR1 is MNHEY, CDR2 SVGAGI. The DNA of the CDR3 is TGTGCCAGCAGTTCTCCGGGACTAGCGGGGCCCGAGGAGCAGTTCTTC. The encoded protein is CASSSPGLAGPEEQFF.

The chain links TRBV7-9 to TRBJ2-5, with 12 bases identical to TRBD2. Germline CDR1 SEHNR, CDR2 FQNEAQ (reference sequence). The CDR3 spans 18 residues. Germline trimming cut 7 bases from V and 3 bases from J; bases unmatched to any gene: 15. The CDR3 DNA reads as TGTGCCAGCATCCCAAGACTAGCGGGAGCTTCGGAAAAAGAGACCCAGTACTTC. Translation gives CASIPRLAGASEKETQYF.

The CDR3 is CSAFTGVLNTEAFF. The CDR3 DNA is TGCAGTGCTTTTACAGGGGTTTTGAACACTGAAGCTTTCTTT. V usage is TRBV20-1 and J usage is TRBJ1-1; 7 bases match TRBD1. CDR1 and CDR2 from the germline V gene are DFQATT and SNEGSKA (reference sequence). CDR3 size: 14 residues. V was pared by 5 bases and J by 0 bases, with 6 bases of the junction left unmatched.

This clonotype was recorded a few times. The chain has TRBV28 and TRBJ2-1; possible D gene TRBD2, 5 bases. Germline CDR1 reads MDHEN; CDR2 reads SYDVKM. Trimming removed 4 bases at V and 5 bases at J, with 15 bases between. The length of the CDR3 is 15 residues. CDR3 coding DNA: TGTGCCAGCAGTTCCCCTGGTCTAGCCAACAATGAGCAGTTCTTC. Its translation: CASSSPGLANNEQFF.

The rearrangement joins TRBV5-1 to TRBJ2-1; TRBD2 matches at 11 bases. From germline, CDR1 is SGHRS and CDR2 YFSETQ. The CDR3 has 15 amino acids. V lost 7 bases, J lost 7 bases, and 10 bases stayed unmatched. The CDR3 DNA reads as TGCGCCAGCCATATACTAGCGGGAGTGGCGAATGAGCAGTTCTTC. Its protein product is CASHILAGVANEQFF.

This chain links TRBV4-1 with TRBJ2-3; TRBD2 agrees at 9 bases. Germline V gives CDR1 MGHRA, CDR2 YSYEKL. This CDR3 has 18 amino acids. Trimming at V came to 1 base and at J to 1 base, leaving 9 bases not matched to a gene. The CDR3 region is CASSQGAPLAGGTDTQYF. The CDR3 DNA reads TGCGCCAGCAGCCAAGGGGCCCCACTAGCGGGTGGCACAGATACGCAGTATTTT.

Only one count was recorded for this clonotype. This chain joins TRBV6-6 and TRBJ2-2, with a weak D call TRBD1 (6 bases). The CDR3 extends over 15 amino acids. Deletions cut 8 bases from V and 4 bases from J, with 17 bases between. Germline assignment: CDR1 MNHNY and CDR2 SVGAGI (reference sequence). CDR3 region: CASVNRDGGTGELFF. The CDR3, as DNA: TGTGCCAGCGTCAACAGGGATGGAGGCACCGGGGAGCTGTTTTTT.

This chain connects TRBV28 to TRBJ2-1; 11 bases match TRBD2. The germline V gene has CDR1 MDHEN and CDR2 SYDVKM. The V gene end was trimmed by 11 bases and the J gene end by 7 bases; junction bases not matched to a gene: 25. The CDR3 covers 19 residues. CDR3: CASQLGGLAGGPSLNEQFF. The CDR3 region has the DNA TGTGCCTCCCAATTAGGGGGATTAGCGGGAGGGCCCTCTTTAAATGAGCAGTTCTTC. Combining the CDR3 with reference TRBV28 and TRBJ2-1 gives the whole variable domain DVKVTQSSRYLVKRTGEKVFLECVQDMDHENMFWYRQDPGLGLRLIYFSYDVKMKEKGDIPEGYSVSREKKERFSLILESASTNQTSMYLCASQLGGLAGGPSLNEQFFGPGTRLTVL.

The CDR3 DNA reads as TGTGCCATCAGTGACACACTCCTCCGGGACAACAATGAGCAGTTCTTC. Protein sequence: CAISDTLLRDNNEQFF. The V gene is TRBV10-3, the J gene TRBJ2-1; a possible D gene is TRBD1 (6 bases). Per the germline V gene, CDR1 is ENHRY and CDR2 is SYGVKD. The CDR3 sequence is 16 residues long. V was cut by 3 bases and J by 5 bases, with 17 bases left in between.

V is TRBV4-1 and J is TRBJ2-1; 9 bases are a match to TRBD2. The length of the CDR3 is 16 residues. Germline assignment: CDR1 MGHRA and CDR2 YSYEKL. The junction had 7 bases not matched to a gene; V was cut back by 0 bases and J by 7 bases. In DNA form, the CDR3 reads TGCGCCAGCAGCCAAGATTATCTAAGCGGGAGGAATGAGCAGTTCTTC. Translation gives CASSQDYLSGRNEQFF.

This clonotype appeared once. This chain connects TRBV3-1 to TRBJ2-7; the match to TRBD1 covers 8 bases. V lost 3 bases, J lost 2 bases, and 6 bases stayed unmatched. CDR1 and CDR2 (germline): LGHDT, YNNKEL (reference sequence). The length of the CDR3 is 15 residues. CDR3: CASSHWGQDTYEQYF. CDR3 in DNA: TGTGCCAGCAGCCATTGGGGACAGGACACCTACGAGCAGTACTTC.

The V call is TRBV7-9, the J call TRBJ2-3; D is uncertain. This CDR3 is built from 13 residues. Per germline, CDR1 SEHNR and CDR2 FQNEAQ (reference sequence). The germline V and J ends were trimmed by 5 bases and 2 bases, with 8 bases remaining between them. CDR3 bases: TGTGCCAGCAGCCCTAGAAACACAGATACGCAGTATTTT. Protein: CASSPRNTDTQYF.

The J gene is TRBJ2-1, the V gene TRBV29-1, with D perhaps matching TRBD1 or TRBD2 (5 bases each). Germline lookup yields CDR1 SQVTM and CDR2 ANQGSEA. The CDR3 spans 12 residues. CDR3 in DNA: TGCAGTGGGGGTAGCGCCGGAAATGAGCAGTTCTTC. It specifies CSGGSAGNEQFF.

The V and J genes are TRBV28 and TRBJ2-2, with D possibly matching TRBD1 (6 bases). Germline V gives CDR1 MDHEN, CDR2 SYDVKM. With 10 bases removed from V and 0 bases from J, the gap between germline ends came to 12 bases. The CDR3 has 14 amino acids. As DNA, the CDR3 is TGTGCCAACCGAGACAGGACGAACACCGGGGAGCTGTTTTTT. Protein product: CANRDRTNTGELFF.

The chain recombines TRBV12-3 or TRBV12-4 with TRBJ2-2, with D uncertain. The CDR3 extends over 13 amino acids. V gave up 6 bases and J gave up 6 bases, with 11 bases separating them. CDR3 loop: CASSPQFPGELFF. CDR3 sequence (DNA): TGTGCCAGCAGCCCTCAATTCCCCGGGGAGCTGTTTTTT.

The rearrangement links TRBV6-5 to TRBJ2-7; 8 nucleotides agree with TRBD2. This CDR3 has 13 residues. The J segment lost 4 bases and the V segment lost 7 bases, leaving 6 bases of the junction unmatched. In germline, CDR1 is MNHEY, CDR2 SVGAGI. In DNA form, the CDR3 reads TGTGCCAGCATCGCGCTAGCGGGTTACGAGCAGTACTTC. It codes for CASIALAGYEQYF.

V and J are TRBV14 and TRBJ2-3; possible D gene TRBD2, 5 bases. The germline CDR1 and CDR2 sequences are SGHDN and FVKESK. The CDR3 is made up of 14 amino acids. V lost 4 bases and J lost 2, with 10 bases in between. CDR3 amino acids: CASSPTRFTDTQYF. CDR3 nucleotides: TGTGCCAGCAGCCCAACTAGGTTCACAGATACGCAGTATTTT.

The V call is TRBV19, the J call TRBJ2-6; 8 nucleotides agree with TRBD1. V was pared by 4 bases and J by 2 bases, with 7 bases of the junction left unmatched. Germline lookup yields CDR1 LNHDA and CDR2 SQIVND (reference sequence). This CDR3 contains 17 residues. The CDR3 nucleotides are TGTGCCAGTAGTACGTTACAGGGGGAGGCTGGGGCCAACGTCCTGACTTTC. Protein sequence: CASSTLQGEAGANVLTF.

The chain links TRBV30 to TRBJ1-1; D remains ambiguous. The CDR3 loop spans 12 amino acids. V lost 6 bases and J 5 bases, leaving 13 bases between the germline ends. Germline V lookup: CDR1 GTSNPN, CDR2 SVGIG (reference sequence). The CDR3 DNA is TGTGCCTGCCTGATGGGTCGGACTGAAGCTTTCTTT. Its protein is CACLMGRTEAFF.